The T cell receptor beta chain described here comes from a study of identical twins. Regarding the study as a whole: A cross-sectional statistical analysis, not follow-up of the same donors, supported the conclusions.

TCRdb fed the 5' RACE reads into MiXCR, producing one record per CDR3 protein. The data contain around 480,000 distinct CDR3 sequences, 12% to 15% of them singletons. The V and J ends lost 6 bases and 0 bases, in that order; junction bases with no gene match: 4. Germline CDR1 is DFQATT and CDR2 is SNEGSKA (reference sequence). The CDR3 is 13 residues long. This clonotype was observed at least ten times. Its antigen is still unknown. This same sample was also part of a study on yellow fever vaccine responses in identical twins.

This clonotype was obtained from a woman younger than 35 in good health. The source material was CD4+ T cells sorted from blood. The V gene is TRBV20-1, the J gene TRBJ2-7, with TRBD1 matching 8 bases. Written as DNA, the CDR3 is TGCAGTGCCGAGGGACAGGCCTCCTACGAGCAGTACTTC. Translated, it gives CSAEGQASYEQYF.